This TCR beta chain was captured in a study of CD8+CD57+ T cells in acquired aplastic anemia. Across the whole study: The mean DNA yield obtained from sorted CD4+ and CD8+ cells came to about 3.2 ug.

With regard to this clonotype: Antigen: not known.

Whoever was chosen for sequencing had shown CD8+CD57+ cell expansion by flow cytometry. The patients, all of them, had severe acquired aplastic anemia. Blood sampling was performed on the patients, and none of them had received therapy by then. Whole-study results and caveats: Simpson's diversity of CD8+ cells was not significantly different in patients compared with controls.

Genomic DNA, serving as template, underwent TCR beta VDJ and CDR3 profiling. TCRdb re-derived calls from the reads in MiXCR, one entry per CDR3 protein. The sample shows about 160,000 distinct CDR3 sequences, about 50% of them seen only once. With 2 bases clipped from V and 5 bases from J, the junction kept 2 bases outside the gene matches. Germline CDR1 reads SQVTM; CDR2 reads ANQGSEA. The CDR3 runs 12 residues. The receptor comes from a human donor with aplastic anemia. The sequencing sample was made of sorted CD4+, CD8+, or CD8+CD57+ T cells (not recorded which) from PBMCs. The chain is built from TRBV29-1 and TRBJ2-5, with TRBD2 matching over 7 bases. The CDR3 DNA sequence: TGCAGCGTTGAACTAGCGGTCGAGACCCAGTACTTC. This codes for CSVELAVETQYF.